The present T cell receptor (beta chain) was sequenced within a study of graft-versus-host responses after intestinal transplantation. Looking at the study overall: Transplants were multivisceral, liver-intestinal, or isolated intestinal. Tacrolimus plus steroids were given to all recipients for about 3 years, preceded by anti-thymocyte globulin induction. Study-wide findings and caveats: GvH clones surfaced in recipient marrow, some emerging earlier in ileum or blood.

Germline values: CDR1 MNHEY, CDR2 SMNVEV (reference sequence). V dropped 6 bases and J dropped 1 base, with 19 bases sitting between them. There are 17 residues in the CDR3. Regarding this clone: The antigen remains unidentified.

Repertoires were generated with immunoSEQ multiplex PCR, while TCRdb's copy carries only in-frame clones and drops some. This sample has around 89,000 clones, with approximately 90% found just once. Sequences were derived from unstimulated CD8+ T cells sorted from spleen or lymph node cells, sampled before transplant. This TCR came from a human donor who was the organ donor for an intestinal transplant. V and J are TRBV27 and TRBJ1-5, with D tentatively TRBD1 (6 bases). CDR3 in DNA: TGTGCCAGCAGCCGAAGGGGGGGTCCGACCAGCAATCAGCCCCAGCATTTT. It specifies CASSRRGGPTSNQPQHF.